The entry below gives a single T cell receptor (beta chain) sequence along with its context. The sample is drawn from a study of identifying expanded T cells in peripheral blood. The protocol was immunoSEQ multiplex PCR, while the TCRdb copy is restricted to in-frame clones and leaves out a portion. The repertoire holds 75,000 to 90,000 clones, with 70% to 90% as singletons. Germline V lookup: CDR1 DFQATT, CDR2 SNEGSKA (reference sequence). Trimming removed 5 bases from V and 5 bases from J, with 9 bases in between. CDR3 size: 11 residues. The clonotype originates from a person aged 18 to 75 in good health. This chain links TRBV20-1 with TRBJ2-5, with D perhaps TRBD1 or TRBD2 (5 bases each). The material sequenced was blood. CDR3 nucleotide sequence: TGCAGTGCTCCGGGGCGGGAGACCCAGTACTTC. This encodes CSAPGRETQYF.